This T cell receptor beta chain was recovered during a study of cytomegalovirus exposure and HLA in healthy donors. Sequencing used immunoSEQ multiplex PCR; TCRdb keeps in-frame clones, though not all of them. The profile shows approximately 200,000 clones, around nine tenths of them singletons. With V trimmed by 4 bases and J by 6 bases, 4 bases remained unmatched. CDR3 length equals 14 residues. Germline CDR1 is SGHRS and CDR2 is YFSETQ. Sequences were obtained from PBMCs. The gene calls are TRBV5-1 and TRBJ2-1; 10 bases match TRBD2. The source of this sequence is a woman aged 18-29 years in good health and CMV-seronegative. CDR3 sequence (DNA): TGCGCCAGCAGCCAGCGGGAGGGCCTCAATGAGCAGTTCTTC. Translated, it gives CASSQREGLNEQFF.